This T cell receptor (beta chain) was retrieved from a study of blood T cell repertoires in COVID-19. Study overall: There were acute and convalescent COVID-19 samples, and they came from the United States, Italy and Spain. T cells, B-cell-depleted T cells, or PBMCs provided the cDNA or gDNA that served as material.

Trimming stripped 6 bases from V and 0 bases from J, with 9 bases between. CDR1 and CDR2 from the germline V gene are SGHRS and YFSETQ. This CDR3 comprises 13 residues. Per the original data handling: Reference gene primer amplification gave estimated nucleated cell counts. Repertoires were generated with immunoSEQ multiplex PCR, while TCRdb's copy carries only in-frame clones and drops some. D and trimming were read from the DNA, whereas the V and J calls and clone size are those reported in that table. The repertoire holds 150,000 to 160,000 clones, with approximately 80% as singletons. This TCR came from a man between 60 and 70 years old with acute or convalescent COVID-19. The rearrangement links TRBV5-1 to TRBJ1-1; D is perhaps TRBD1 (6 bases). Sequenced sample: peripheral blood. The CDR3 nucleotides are TGCGCCAGCAAGGCAGGGGTGAACACTGAAGCTTTCTTT. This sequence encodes CASKAGVNTEAFF.